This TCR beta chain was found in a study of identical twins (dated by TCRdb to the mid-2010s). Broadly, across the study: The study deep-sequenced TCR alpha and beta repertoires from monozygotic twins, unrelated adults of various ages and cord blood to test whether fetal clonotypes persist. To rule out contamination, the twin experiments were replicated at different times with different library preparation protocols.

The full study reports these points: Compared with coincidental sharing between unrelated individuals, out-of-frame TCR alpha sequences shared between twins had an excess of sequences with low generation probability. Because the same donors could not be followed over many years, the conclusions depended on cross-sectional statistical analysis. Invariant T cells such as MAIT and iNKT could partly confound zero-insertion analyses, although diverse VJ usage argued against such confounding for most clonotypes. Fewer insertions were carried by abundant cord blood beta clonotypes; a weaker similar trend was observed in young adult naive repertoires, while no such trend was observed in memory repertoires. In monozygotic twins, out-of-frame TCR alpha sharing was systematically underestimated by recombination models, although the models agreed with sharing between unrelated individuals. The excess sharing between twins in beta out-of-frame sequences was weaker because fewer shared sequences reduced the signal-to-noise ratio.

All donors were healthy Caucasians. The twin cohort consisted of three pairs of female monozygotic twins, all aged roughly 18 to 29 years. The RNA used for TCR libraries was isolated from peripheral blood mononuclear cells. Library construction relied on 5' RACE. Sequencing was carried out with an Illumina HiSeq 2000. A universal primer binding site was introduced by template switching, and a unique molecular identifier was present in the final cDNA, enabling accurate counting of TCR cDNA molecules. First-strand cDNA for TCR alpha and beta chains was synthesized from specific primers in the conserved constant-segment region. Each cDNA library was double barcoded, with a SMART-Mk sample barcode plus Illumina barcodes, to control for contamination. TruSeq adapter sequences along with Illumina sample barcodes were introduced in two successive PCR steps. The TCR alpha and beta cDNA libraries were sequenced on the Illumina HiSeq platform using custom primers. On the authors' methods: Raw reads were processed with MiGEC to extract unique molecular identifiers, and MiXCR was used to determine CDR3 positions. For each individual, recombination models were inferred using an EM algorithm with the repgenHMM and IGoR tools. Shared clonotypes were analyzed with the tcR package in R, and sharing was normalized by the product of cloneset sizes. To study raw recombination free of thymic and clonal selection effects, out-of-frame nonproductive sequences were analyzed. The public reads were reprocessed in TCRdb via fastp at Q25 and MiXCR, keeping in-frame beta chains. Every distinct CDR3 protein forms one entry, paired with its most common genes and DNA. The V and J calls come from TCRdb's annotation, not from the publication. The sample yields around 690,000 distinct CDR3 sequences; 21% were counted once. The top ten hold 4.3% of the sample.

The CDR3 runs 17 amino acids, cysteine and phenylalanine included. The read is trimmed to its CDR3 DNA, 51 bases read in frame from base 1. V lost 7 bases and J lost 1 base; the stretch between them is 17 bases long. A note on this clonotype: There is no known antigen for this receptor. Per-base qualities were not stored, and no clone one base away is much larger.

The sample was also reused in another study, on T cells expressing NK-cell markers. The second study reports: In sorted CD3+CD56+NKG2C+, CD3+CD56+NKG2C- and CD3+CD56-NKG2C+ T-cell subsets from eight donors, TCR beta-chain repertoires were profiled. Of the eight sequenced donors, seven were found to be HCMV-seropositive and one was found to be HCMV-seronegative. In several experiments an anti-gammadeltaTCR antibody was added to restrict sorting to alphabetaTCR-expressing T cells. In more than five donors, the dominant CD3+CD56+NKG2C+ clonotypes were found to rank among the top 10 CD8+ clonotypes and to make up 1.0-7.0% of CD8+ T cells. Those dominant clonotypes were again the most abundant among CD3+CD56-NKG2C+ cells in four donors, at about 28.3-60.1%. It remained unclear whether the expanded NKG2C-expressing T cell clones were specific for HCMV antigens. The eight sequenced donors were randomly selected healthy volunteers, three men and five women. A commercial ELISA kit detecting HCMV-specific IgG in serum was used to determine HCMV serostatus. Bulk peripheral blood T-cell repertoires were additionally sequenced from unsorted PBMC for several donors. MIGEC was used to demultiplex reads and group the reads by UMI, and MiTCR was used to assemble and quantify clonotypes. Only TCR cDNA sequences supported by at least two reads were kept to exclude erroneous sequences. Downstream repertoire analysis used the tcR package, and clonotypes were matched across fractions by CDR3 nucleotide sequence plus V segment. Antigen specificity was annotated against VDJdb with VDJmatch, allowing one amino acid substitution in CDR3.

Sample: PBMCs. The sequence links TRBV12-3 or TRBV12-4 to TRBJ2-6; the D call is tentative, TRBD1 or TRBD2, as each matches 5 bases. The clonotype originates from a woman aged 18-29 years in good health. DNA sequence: TGTGCCAGCACCGAGGGGTACCGTGTTTCTGGGGCCAACGTCCTGACTTTC. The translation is CASTEGYRVSGANVLTF.